This T cell receptor beta chain was retrieved from a study of blood T cell repertoires in COVID-19. Whole-study context: T cells, B-cell-depleted T cells, or PBMCs supplied cDNA or gDNA.

From germline, CDR1 is SEHNR and CDR2 FQNEAQ (reference sequence). The V and J ends lost 1 base and 4 bases respectively, with 10 bases between them. CDR3 length: 14 amino acids. The assay was immunoSEQ multiplex PCR, and TCRdb's table has in-frame clones only and misses some. Of 200,000 to 250,000 clones in the sample, about 86% are singletons; the top ten hold less than 2.5%. The specimen sequenced was peripheral blood. This clonotype was sampled from an older woman with acute or convalescent COVID-19. This chain links TRBV7-9 with TRBJ1-1; no clear D gene. CDR3 in amino acids: CASSLVSSGTEAFF. In DNA form, the CDR3 reads TGTGCCAGCAGCTTAGTTTCGAGTGGCACTGAAGCTTTCTTT.